The sequence of this TCR beta chain was determined in a study of blood T cell repertoires in COVID-19. About the study: Nucleic acid was either cDNA or gDNA, and it came from T cells, B-cell-depleted T cells, or PBMCs.

In germline, CDR1 is LGHNA, CDR2 YNFKEQ. CDR3 length: 20 amino acids. After removal of 0 bases from V and 1 base from J, the junction contained 6 bases not matched to a gene. Authors' analysis steps: Estimation of nucleated cell counts was performed using reference gene primer amplification. The protocol was immunoSEQ multiplex PCR, while the TCRdb copy is restricted to in-frame clones and leaves out a portion. Clonal size and the V and J genes are those of that table, whereas D and trimming came from the DNA. Of about 180,000 clones in the sample, just over 85% are singletons; the top ten hold 5.5% to 7%. This clone was recorded a few times.

The sample consisted of peripheral blood. This clonotype was sampled from a man between 50 and 59 years old with active or convalescent COVID-19. The rearrangement joins TRBV4-2 to TRBJ2-2, with TRBD2 matching 15 bases. The CDR3 region has the DNA TGTGCCAGCAGCCAAGAAGGACTAGCGGGAGGGCCTCTGAACACCGGGGAGCTGTTTTTT. This translates into CASSQEGLAGGPLNTGELFF.